These 26 T cell receptor beta chains were all obtained from the same sample, sequenced in a study of shared clonotypes between healthy human individuals (dated by TCRdb to 2018 to 2020). Receptors were amplified or captured by the immunoSEQ multiplex PCR assay. TCRdb holds this immuneACCESS table with in-frame rearrangements only. Some clones are missing; in checked studies, unresolved V genes explain under half, and the rest has no known cause. For this sample there are some 2,500,000 clones; 93% appear just once. Approximately 0.35% of the sample lies in the top ten. Specimen: naive CD4+ T cells from PBMCs. The cell subset or site label on this specimen signifies: CD45RA+ positively selected. These receptors were collected from a man aged 18 to 30 in good health. Some clones in this sample may be carry-over from other donors' samples.

This clone was recorded once. Other DNA sequences within the sample encode an identical CDR3. The chain has TRBV7-2 and TRBJ1-1, with D uncertain. The CDR3 runs 13 residues. From germline, CDR1 is SGHTA and CDR2 FQGNSA. V gave up 2 bases and J gave up 1 base, with 5 bases separating them. CDR3 in amino acids: CASSLSRNTEAFF. The DNA of the CDR3 is TGTGCCAGCAGCTTAAGCAGGAACACTGAAGCTTTCTTT.

The gene calls are TRBV11-2 and TRBJ2-7; possible D gene TRBD1, 5 bases. Per the germline V gene, CDR1 is SGHAT and CDR2 is FQNNGV. V was clipped by 6 bases and J by 4 bases, with 13 bases between them. The CDR3 is 13 amino acids. CDR3 DNA: TGTGCCAGCAGATGGCAGGGTGCGTACGAGCAGTACTTC. Protein sequence: CASRWQGAYEQYF.

The chain couples TRBV7-3 to TRBJ1-1; D is unresolved. Trimming pared 7 bases from V and 4 bases from J, leaving 19 bases between. Germline V gene lookup returns CDR1 SGHTA and CDR2 FQGTGA. CDR3 length equals 15 residues. The CDR3 DNA is TGTGCCAGCATCCGAGGATGGGCGGGGAGCACTGAAGCTTTCTTT. Its translation: CASIRGWAGSTEAFF. Filled out from reference TRBV7-3 and TRBJ1-1, the complete variable domain reads GAGVSQTPSNKVTEKGKYVELRCDPISGHTALYWYRQSLGQGPEFLIYFQGTGAADDSGLPNDRFFAVRPEGSVSTLKIQRTERGDSAVYLCASIRGWAGSTEAFFGQGTRLTVV.

This chain uses TRBV10-3 with TRBJ2-5, with TRBD2 matching over 9 bases. This CDR3 has 13 amino acids. With V trimmed by 2 bases and J by 9 bases, 4 bases remained unmatched. In germline, CDR1 is ENHRY, CDR2 SYGVKD. The CDR3 spells CAISEEREASQYF. In DNA, the CDR3 is TGTGCCATCAGTGAGGAGCGGGAGGCGTCCCAGTACTTC.

This chain connects TRBV27 to TRBJ2-7; weak D call: TRBD2 (5 bases). CDR1 MNHEY and CDR2 SMNVEV come from the germline V gene (reference sequence). V shed 5 bases and J shed 5 bases, with 16 bases lying between them. The CDR3 totals 14 residues. The CDR3 reads CASSAPEGPHEQYF. CDR3 coding DNA: TGTGCCAGCAGTGCCCCAGAGGGCCCCCACGAGCAGTACTTC.

This sequence joins TRBV25-1 and TRBJ1-1; tentative D call: TRBD1 (6 bases). The CDR3 totals 14 residues. In germline, CDR1 is MGHDK, CDR2 SYGVNS. The V end lost 6 bases, the J end lost 3 bases, and 14 bases lay between the germline ends. The CDR3 spells CASSRQEGHTEAFF. The CDR3 nucleotides are TGTGCCAGCAGCAGACAGGAGGGACACACTGAAGCTTTCTTT.

The rearrangement links TRBV5-6 to TRBJ2-5; 8 bases are a match to TRBD1. CDR1 is SGHDT, CDR2 YYEEEE, per germline. The CDR3 totals 16 residues. J was trimmed by 4 bases and V by 3 bases; bases with no gene match: 11. CDR3 sequence: CASSYATTGGRETQYF. As DNA, the CDR3 is TGTGCCAGCAGCTATGCAACCACAGGGGGGCGAGAGACCCAGTACTTC.

This chain links TRBV30 with TRBJ1-2; D uncertain. Germline CDR1 reads GTSNPN; CDR2 reads SVGIG (reference sequence). CDR3 length: 15 residues. V lost 1 base and J 4 bases, leaving 16 bases between the germline ends. The CDR3 spells CAWSAPEPRGYGYTF. CDR3 sequence (DNA): TGTGCCTGGAGTGCTCCAGAGCCTCGTGGCTATGGCTACACCTTC.

The chain joins TRBV5-6 to TRBJ2-2; D is perhaps TRBD2 (5 bases). With 4 bases removed from V and 4 bases from J, the gap between germline ends came to 17 bases. This CDR3 has 16 residues. Germline V CDR1 and CDR2: SGHDT, YYEEEE. The CDR3 region is CASSPFGSRGTGELFF. Here the CDR3 DNA reads TGTGCCAGCAGCCCTTTTGGTTCCCGGGGCACCGGGGAGCTGTTTTTT.

The chain recombines TRBV27 with TRBJ2-2; TRBD1 aligns across 7 bases. The CDR3 consists of 17 residues. The germline gives CDR1 MNHEY, CDR2 SMNVEV (reference sequence). V lost 5 bases and J lost 0; bases outside the gene matches: 9. CDR3 coding DNA: TGTGCCAGCAGTCAACAGGGGACCCACGCGAACACCGGGGAGCTGTTTTTT. The encoded protein is CASSQQGTHANTGELFF.

This clone was recorded once. The chain uses TRBV7-2 and TRBJ2-7; D remains unclear. Germline V gene data show CDR1 as SGHTA and CDR2 as FQGNSA. The germline V and J ends were trimmed by 3 bases and 1 base, with 10 bases remaining between them. The length of the CDR3 is 14 residues. As DNA, the CDR3 is TGTGCCAGCAGCTTCCTGAGAGAATCCTACGAGCAGTACTTC. Its protein product is CASSFLRESYEQYF. The whole variable domain, filled in from reference TRBV7-2 and TRBJ2-7, reads GAGVSQSPSNKVTEKGKDVELRCDPISGHTALYWYRQSLGQGLEFLIYFQGNSAPDKSGLPSDRFSAERTGGSVSTLTIQRTQQEDSAVYLCASSFLRESYEQYFGPGTRLTVT.

CDR3 coding DNA: TGTGCCAGCAGCTTATTAGATTGGCAGGGGGCGTCCGAGCAGTACTTC. Translated, it gives CASSLLDWQGASEQYF. The chain links TRBV7-9 to TRBJ2-7; TRBD1 aligns across 8 bases. The CDR3 covers 16 residues. Trimming at V came to 2 bases and at J to 6 bases, leaving 12 bases not matched to a gene. The germline gives CDR1 SEHNR, CDR2 FQNEAQ (reference sequence).

V gene TRBV18 combines with J gene TRBJ1-1; perhaps TRBD1 as D (5 bases). V was shortened by 0 bases and J by 2 bases, with 10 bases between the two germline ends. Germline-derived CDR1 and CDR2 are KGHSH and LQKENI. This CDR3 has 15 amino acids. The CDR3, as DNA: TGTGCCAGCTCACCACCGTCAGGGATAAACACTGAAGCTTTCTTT. It encodes CASSPPSGINTEAFF.

The genes are TRBV9 and TRBJ2-2; D is unclear. This CDR3 comprises 21 residues. Trimming took off 3 bases at V and 2 bases at J, with 29 bases between the two ends. From germline, CDR1 is SGDLS and CDR2 YYNGEE. CDR3 protein: CASSASILFSQTAGNTGELFF. CDR3 sequence (DNA): TGTGCCAGCAGCGCCTCCATCCTTTTCTCACAGACCGCTGGTAACACCGGGGAGCTGTTTTTT.

V gene TRBV14 combines with J gene TRBJ2-5; 8 bases fit TRBD2. CDR3 length equals 16 residues. V lost 4 bases to trimming and J lost 1 base; unmatched junction nucleotides: 8. The germline gives CDR1 SGHDN, CDR2 FVKESK. As DNA, the CDR3 is TGTGCCAGCAGCCCGACGCTAGCGGGTCCCCAAGAGACCCAGTACTTC. Protein product: CASSPTLAGPQETQYF. The full variable domain, with the rest looked up from reference TRBV14 and TRBJ2-5, is EAGVTQFPSHSVIEKGQTVTLRCDPISGHDNLYWYRRVMGKEIKFLLHFVKESKQDESGMPNNRFLAERTGGTYSTLKVQPAELEDSGVYFCASSPTLAGPQETQYFGPGTRLLVL.

The chain combines TRBV27 with TRBJ2-7, with a tentative D call TRBD2 (6 bases). Germline V gene lookup returns CDR1 MNHEY and CDR2 SMNVEV (reference sequence). There are 16 residues in the CDR3. The ends were cut back, 5 bases at V and 5 bases at J, with 22 bases in the middle. Here the CDR3 DNA reads TGTGCCAGCAGTCCTAGGAGGAGGGCCGAGAACCACGAGCAGTACTTC. Amino acid sequence: CASSPRRRAENHEQYF.

V gene TRBV19 combines with J gene TRBJ2-7; 9 positions agree with TRBD1. Trimming removed 7 bases from V and 6 bases from J; junction bases left unmatched: 4. CDR3 size: 12 residues. Germline values: CDR1 LNHDA, CDR2 SQIVND (reference sequence). CDR3 amino acids: CASNRGLSEQYF. The CDR3, as DNA: TGTGCCAGTAACAGGGGGCTGAGCGAGCAGTACTTC.

This rearrangement joins TRBV15 to TRBJ1-5; D is perhaps TRBD1 (5 bases). This CDR3 spans 15 amino acids. V lost 5 bases and J 0 bases, leaving 11 bases between the germline ends. Germline V gene sequence: CDR1 LNHNV, CDR2 YYDKDF (reference sequence). For the CDR3, the DNA is TGTGCCACCAGCGGGGCGGCTCATAGCAATCAGCCCCAGCATTTT. This codes for CATSGAAHSNQPQHF.

This chain connects TRBV10-2 to TRBJ1-1; D is unresolved. The CDR3 is 12 amino acids. The germline V and J ends were trimmed by 1 base and 7 bases, with 7 bases remaining between them. Per germline, CDR1 WSHSY and CDR2 SAAADI. CDR3 sequence: CASSELLGEAFF. For the CDR3, the DNA is TGCGCCAGCAGTGAGTTATTAGGTGAAGCTTTCTTT.

This clone was seen a single time. This chain uses TRBV15 with TRBJ2-3; D is perhaps TRBD2 (6 bases). The CDR3 runs to 17 residues. Germline-derived CDR1 and CDR2 are LNHNV and YYDKDF (reference sequence). With 0 bases removed from V and 0 bases from J, the gap between germline ends came to 13 bases. This CDR3 reads CATSRDSSATSTDTQYF. The CDR3 DNA sequence: TGTGCCACCAGCAGAGATTCTAGCGCGACTAGCACAGATACGCAGTATTTT.

V is TRBV5-1 and J is TRBJ2-3, with D tentatively TRBD2 (6 bases). The CDR3 consists of 15 residues. Germline V gene data show CDR1 as SGHRS and CDR2 as YFSETQ. V was clipped by 1 base and J by 4 bases, with 13 bases between them. CDR3: CASSLRREGSDTQYF. The CDR3 DNA is TGCGCCAGCAGCTTGAGGAGGGAAGGATCAGATACGCAGTATTTT.

The chain carries TRBV5-1 and TRBJ1-1; D is ambiguous. V lost 3 bases and J 3 bases, leaving 12 bases between the germline ends. CDR3 length: 14 amino acids. Germline V gives CDR1 SGHRS, CDR2 YFSETQ. DNA for the CDR3: TGCGCCAGCAGCTCAACAACGCGGGACACTGAAGCTTTCTTT. This codes for CASSSTTRDTEAFF.

This clone was detected once. DNA for the CDR3: TGTGCCAGCAGGTGGATGCCCGGGACGGGGTACGAGCAGTACTTC. Translation: CASRWMPGTGYEQYF. This rearrangement joins TRBV7-9 to TRBJ2-7; the D call may be TRBD1 or TRBD2 (5 bases each). Germline V CDR1 and CDR2: SEHNR, FQNEAQ (reference sequence). V lost 6 bases to trimming and J lost 4 bases, with 19 bases between them. CDR3 length equals 15 residues. Filled out from reference TRBV7-9 and TRBJ2-7, the complete variable domain reads DTGVSQNPRHKITKRGQNVTFRCDPISEHNRLYWYRQTLGQGPEFLTYFQNEAQLEKSRLLSDRFSAERPKGSFSTLEIQRTEQGDSAMYLCASRWMPGTGYEQYFGPGTRLTVT.

This clone was counted a single time. This rearrangement joins TRBV28 to TRBJ2-7, with a weak D call TRBD2 (5 bases). Trimming removed 6 bases at V and 2 bases at J, with 23 bases between. Germline V gene data show CDR1 as MDHEN and CDR2 as SYDVKM. The CDR3 extends over 17 amino acids. The CDR3, as DNA: TGTGCCAGCAGCTCTCGGAGAGGGAAGACTGGACCCTACGAGCAGTACTTC. As protein: CASSSRRGKTGPYEQYF. The whole variable domain, filled in from reference TRBV28 and TRBJ2-7, reads DVKVTQSSRYLVKRTGEKVFLECVQDMDHENMFWYRQDPGLGLRLIYFSYDVKMKEKGDIPEGYSVSREKKERFSLILESASTNQTSMYLCASSSRRGKTGPYEQYFGPGTRLTVT.

V is TRBV5-4 and J is TRBJ2-7; D not certain. The CDR3 spans 16 residues. Trimming took 4 bases from V and 4 from J, leaving 21 bases between them. Germline V gene data show CDR1 as SGHNT and CDR2 as YYREEE (reference sequence). CDR3 residues: CASSPGTGRSWYEQYF. In nucleotides, the CDR3 is TGTGCCAGCAGCCCCGGTACGGGCAGATCTTGGTACGAGCAGTACTTC.

The rearrangement uses TRBV18 and TRBJ2-5; D gene ambiguous. Germline V CDR1 and CDR2: KGHSH, LQKENI. The CDR3 is made up of 12 amino acids. V was cut by 0 bases and J by 7 bases, with 6 bases left in between. The CDR3, as DNA: TGTGCCAGCTCACCACCAGAGAGGACCCAGTACTTC. It is translated as CASSPPERTQYF.